The 25 T cell receptor beta chains listed next were all sequenced from one sample in a study of human T cells and chemical hapten exposure. Sample time point: patch test 3, about 24 weeks after DPC sensitization. Treatment denoted: therapeutic diphenylcyclopropenone sensitization with weekly scalp DPC. Each CDR3 protein is one row after TCRdb ran MiXCR on the RACE reads. Found here are 150,000 to 200,000 distinct CDR3 sequences, about a quarter of them singletons; the top ten hold approximately 2.3%. The sample here was whole blood, taken in connection with sensitization to the hapten diphenylcyclopropenone (DPC). All receptors derive from a woman aged 18-30 years with alopecia areata. Some clones in this sample may be carry-over from other donors' samples.

The V call is TRBV29-1, the J call TRBJ2-5, with 11 bases fitting TRBD1. Trimming took 8 bases from V and 4 from J; bases not matched to a gene: 12. The CDR3 runs 15 residues. Germline V lookup: CDR1 SQVTM, CDR2 ANQGSEA. The CDR3 is CSPPAGQGGRETQYF. The CDR3, as DNA: TGCAGCCCCCCGGCGGGACAGGGGGGCAGAGAGACCCAGTACTTC.

The chain joins TRBV5-1 to TRBJ2-6; no firm D call. This CDR3 contains 16 residues. The V end was cut by 1 base, the J end by 0 bases, with 8 bases between. The germline V gene has CDR1 SGHRS and CDR2 YFSETQ. This chain's CDR3 is CASSLPGRSGANVLTF. CDR3 nucleotide sequence: TGCGCCAGCAGCTTGCCTGGCCGCTCTGGGGCCAACGTCCTGACTTTC.

This clonotype showed up many times. The J gene is TRBJ2-7, the V gene TRBV20-1; TRBD1 might be the D (7 bases). The V end was cut by 0 bases, the J end by 1 base, with 13 bases between. This CDR3 spans 15 amino acids. Germline V CDR1 and CDR2: DFQATT, SNEGSKA (reference sequence). CDR3 in DNA: TGCAGTGCTAGAGATGCGGGGACAGTTTCCTACGAGCAGTACTTC. Translated, it gives CSARDAGTVSYEQYF.

This clonotype showed up just a few times. The rearrangement links TRBV7-2 to TRBJ2-7; TRBD1 is a possible D gene (6 bases). Germline CDR1 is SGHTA and CDR2 is FQGNSA. This CDR3 spans 13 amino acids. V was trimmed by 4 bases and J by 2 bases, leaving 9 bases between them. DNA of the CDR3: TGTGCCAGCAGCTCAGGGGCAACCTACGAGCAGTACTTC. It specifies CASSSGATYEQYF.

The chain combines TRBV7-9 with TRBJ2-5, with TRBD2 matching 10 bases. The CDR3 is made up of 16 amino acids. V dropped 5 bases and J dropped 1; count of bases not matched to a gene: 7. Germline assignment: CDR1 SEHNR and CDR2 FQNEAQ (reference sequence). The CDR3: CASSPTSGVTQETQYF. As DNA, the CDR3 is TGTGCCAGCAGCCCAACTAGCGGGGTAACCCAAGAGACCCAGTACTTC.

The chain has TRBV28 and TRBJ1-6; D is undetermined. Germline V gives CDR1 MDHEN, CDR2 SYDVKM. Deletions cut 7 bases from V and 6 bases from J, with 4 bases between. This CDR3 comprises 11 residues. CDR3 loop: CASKSNSPLHF. The CDR3 DNA is TGTGCCAGCAAAAGTAATTCACCCCTCCACTTT.

This clonotype was picked up a small number of times. The rearrangement uses TRBV4-1 and TRBJ2-3, with 7 bases matching TRBD2. The germline CDR1 and CDR2 sequences are MGHRA and YSYEKL. The CDR3 runs 16 residues. After removal of 2 bases from V and 4 bases from J, the junction contained 9 bases not matched to a gene. The CDR3 protein is CASSQLRASGSDTQYF. Written as DNA, the CDR3 is TGCGCCAGCAGCCAATTGAGGGCTAGCGGATCAGATACGCAGTATTTT.

In its sample, this clonotype was seen many times. The chain combines TRBV12-3 or TRBV12-4 with TRBJ2-7; the match to TRBD1 covers 7 bases. The CDR3 runs 12 residues. Germline trimming cut 5 bases from V and 7 bases from J; bases unmatched to any gene: 5. CDR3 protein: CASSLSTGEQYF. CDR3 nucleotide sequence: TGTGCCAGCAGTCTTTCGACAGGGGAGCAGTACTTC.

The gene calls are TRBV7-9 and TRBJ2-1, with 7 bases that match TRBD1. J gave up 2 bases and V 3 bases, and 10 bases lay outside the gene matches. The CDR3 runs to 17 residues. Germline values: CDR1 SEHNR, CDR2 FQNEAQ (reference sequence). The CDR3 bases are TGTGCCAGCAGCTTCACCAGACCGGGACAGCCCTACAATGAGCAGTTCTTC. Protein sequence: CASSFTRPGQPYNEQFF. The full variable domain, in which reference TRBV7-9 and TRBJ2-1 provide the parts outside the CDR3, is DTGVSQNPRHKITKRGQNVTFRCDPISEHNRLYWYRQTLGQGPEFLTYFQNEAQLEKSRLLSDRFSAERPKGSFSTLEIQRTEQGDSAMYLCASSFTRPGQPYNEQFFGPGTRLTVL.

In this sample, this clonotype turned up a few times. The V call is TRBV9, the J call TRBJ2-7; 11 bases agree with TRBD2. This CDR3 region has 15 residues. V shed 3 bases and J 2 bases; nucleotides not matched to a gene: 4. The germline V gene has CDR1 SGDLS and CDR2 YYNGEE. CDR3 DNA sequence: TGTGCCAGCAGCGCGGGGACTAGCGGAACCTACGAGCAGTACTTC. Its protein is CASSAGTSGTYEQYF.

This clonotype has a count of ten or more. The chain links TRBV29-1 to TRBJ2-7, with D possibly TRBD2 on 5 matching bases. The CDR3 totals 12 residues. V gave up 7 bases and J gave up 2 bases, with 12 bases separating them. Germline V lookup: CDR1 SQVTM, CDR2 ANQGSEA. The CDR3 sequence: CSARDTAYEQYF. Written as DNA, the CDR3 is TGCAGCGCCCGGGATACAGCCTACGAGCAGTACTTC.

This chain connects TRBV20-1 to TRBJ1-2, with D possibly matching TRBD1 (6 bases). The germline V and J ends were trimmed by 4 bases and 0 bases, with 15 bases remaining between them. CDR3 length: 15 amino acids. Per the germline V gene, CDR1 is DFQATT and CDR2 is SNEGSKA (reference sequence). CDR3 sequence reads: CSATSTGIANYGYTF. CDR3 DNA: TGCAGTGCTACCAGCACAGGGATCGCTAACTATGGCTACACCTTC.

The rearrangement links TRBV20-1 to TRBJ1-6; D remains unclear. Germline V gives CDR1 DFQATT, CDR2 SNEGSKA (reference sequence). This CDR3 contains 15 residues. V dropped 1 base and J dropped 5 bases, with 12 bases sitting between them. The CDR3 DNA sequence: TGCAGTGCTAGAGTGAGGGCTGGCGATAATTCACCCCTCCACTTT. Its translation: CSARVRAGDNSPLHF.

This chain connects TRBV7-6 to TRBJ2-1; possible D gene TRBD2, 5 bases. Germline V lookup: CDR1 SGHVS, CDR2 FNYEAQ. The CDR3 length is 13 residues. V shed 2 bases and J shed 5 bases, with 7 bases lying between them. CDR3 sequence: CASSLTRDNEQFF. The CDR3 nucleotides are TGTGCCAGCAGCTTAACTAGGGACAATGAGCAGTTCTTC.

This clonotype occurred many times. V and J are TRBV10-3 and TRBJ2-2; 8 nucleotides match TRBD1. The V segment lost 11 bases and the J segment 4 bases; nucleotides outside the gene matches: 12. Germline V gives CDR1 ENHRY, CDR2 SYGVKD. CDR3 length equals 15 residues. As DNA, the CDR3 is TGTGCCGCCAGGCAGGGGGCCGTTCCCACCGGGGAGCTGTTTTTT. Residues: CAARQGAVPTGELFF.

The chain has TRBV6-5 and TRBJ2-3, with D perhaps given as TRBD1 or TRBD2 (5 bases each). The CDR3 contains 14 residues. CDR1 is MNHEY, CDR2 SVGAGI, per germline. V was pared by 8 bases and J by 4 bases, with 16 bases between. This chain's CDR3 is CASSPRGAADTQYF. The CDR3 bases are TGTGCCAGCTCCCCCCGAGGGGCAGCAGATACGCAGTATTTT.

The gene calls are TRBV27 and TRBJ1-1; D gene ambiguous. Germline CDR1 is MNHEY and CDR2 is SMNVEV (reference sequence). There are 14 residues in the CDR3. Trimming pared 5 bases from V and 1 base from J, leaving 11 bases between. The CDR3 coding sequence is TGTGCCAGCAGTACCGACGGGCCGAACACTGAAGCTTTCTTT. It is translated as CASSTDGPNTEAFF.

This clonotype was counted only a few times. The chain combines TRBV12-5 with TRBJ2-2; D possibly matches TRBD1 or TRBD2 (5 bases each). CDR1 and CDR2 (germline): LGHNT, FRNRAP. This CDR3 is 18 amino acids long. The V gene lost 0 bases and the J gene lost 1 base, with 15 bases spanning the gap. Here the CDR3 reads CASGLVLDGGVNTGELFF. CDR3 nucleotides: TGTGCTAGTGGTTTGGTACTCGATGGGGGAGTGAACACCGGGGAGCTGTTTTTT.

This clonotype has just a few counts. The V and J genes are TRBV7-8 and TRBJ1-1; D not certain. Trimming removed 5 bases at V and 10 bases at J, with 14 bases between. CDR3 length equals 12 residues. CDR1 and CDR2 from the germline V gene are SGHVS and FQNEAQ. CDR3 DNA sequence: TGTGCCAGCAGCCCAGCGGCCAGTGGAGCTTTCTTT. It encodes CASSPAASGAFF.

This clonotype has a count of ten or more. V usage is TRBV11-2 and J usage is TRBJ2-3; D possibly corresponds to TRBD1 (6 bases). The V gene's germline CDR1 is SGHAT and CDR2 FQNNGV. Trimming left V 5 bases short and J 11 bases short, with 17 bases between. This CDR3 has 13 residues. The CDR3 nucleotides read TGTGCCAGCAGCGCCATCGGACAGAATAAGCAGTATTTT. It is translated as CASSAIGQNKQYF. Filled out from reference TRBV11-2 and TRBJ2-3, the complete variable domain reads EAGVAQSPRYKIIEKRQSVAFWCNPISGHATLYWYQQILGQGPKLLIQFQNNGVVDDSQLPKDRFSAERLKGVDSTLKIQPAKLEDSAVYLCASSAIGQNKQYFGPGTRLTVL.

This clonotype was recorded a few times. This chain uses TRBV29-1 with TRBJ2-2, with 10 bases identical to TRBD1. CDR3 size: 14 residues. The V and J ends lost 3 bases and 4 bases, in that order; junction bases with no gene match: 2. CDR1 SQVTM and CDR2 ANQGSEA come from the germline V gene. CDR3 amino acids: CSVDDRGLTGELFF. The CDR3 DNA sequence: TGCAGCGTTGACGACAGGGGGCTCACCGGGGAGCTGTTTTTT.

The rearrangement joins TRBV18 to TRBJ2-5, with D possibly being TRBD1 or TRBD2 (5 bases each). Between the trimmed V and J ends, which lost 4 bases and 4 bases, there was a span of 16 bases. Per the germline V gene, CDR1 is KGHSH and CDR2 is LQKENI. The CDR3 has 15 residues. CDR3 coding DNA: TGTGCCAGCTCACGCGGCCAGGGAGTAGGAGAGACCCAGTACTTC. Its protein product is CASSRGQGVGETQYF.

The sample holds a few counts of this clonotype. V usage is TRBV2 and J usage is TRBJ1-5; the match to TRBD1 covers 10 bases. V trimming: 3 bases; J trimming: 10 bases; junction bases outside the gene matches: 12. There are 16 residues in the CDR3. Per the germline V gene, CDR1 is SNHLY and CDR2 is FYNNEI. The CDR3: CASSEAWGTGAVPQHF. CDR3 sequence (DNA): TGTGCCAGCAGTGAGGCCTGGGGGACAGGGGCAGTACCCCAGCATTTT.

This chain links TRBV12-3 or TRBV12-4 with TRBJ2-7; TRBD2 matches at 10 bases. The length of the CDR3 is 15 residues. V was clipped by 6 bases and J by 4 bases; unmatched bases: 9. The DNA of the CDR3 is TGTGCCAGCAGCCGATTAGCGGGAGGACCTTACGAGCAGTACTTC. Its protein product is CASSRLAGGPYEQYF.

This sequence joins TRBV7-2 and TRBJ1-2; no clear D. Germline V gene data show CDR1 as SGHTA and CDR2 as FQGNSA. This CDR3 contains 17 residues. With 5 bases removed from V and 0 bases from J, the gap between germline ends came to 19 bases. CDR3 residues: CASSPGSGKQSNYGYTF. CDR3 DNA sequence: TGTGCCAGCAGCCCGGGCAGTGGAAAGCAATCTAACTATGGCTACACCTTC. Based on the CDR3 plus reference TRBV7-2 and TRBJ1-2, the full variable domain is GAGVSQSPSNKVTEKGKDVELRCDPISGHTALYWYRQSLGQGLEFLIYFQGNSAPDKSGLPSDRFSAERTGGSVSTLTIQRTQQEDSAVYLCASSPGSGKQSNYGYTFGSGTRLTVV.